This T cell receptor (beta chain) appears in the sequencing data of a study of blood T cells in healthy people across ages (dated by TCRdb to the mid-2010s). A note on the overall study: In model experiments, template switching captured about one uniquely barcoded TCR beta cDNA molecule for every two T cells. The study measured age-related changes in TCR beta repertoire diversity using deep sequencing normalized with unique cDNA molecular identifiers. The donors were split into four age groups: young (average 16 years), middle-aged (about 40), aged (roughly 65) and long-lived (over 80). To avoid experimental bias, donors of different ages were spread randomly across the sequencing lanes. For two donors (one aged 18 to 29 and one aged 80 or older), the study analyzed two additional independent replicas of 1 million unique cDNA reads from the same blood draw. General findings and caveats noted by the study authors: Compared with the aged group, more naive CD4+ T cells, fewer expanded clones and increased TCR diversity were shown by the long-lived group, suggesting age selection. Because profiling used bulk unsorted PBMCs, naive and antigen-experienced compartments could not be compared conclusively. Estimates of total diversity based on one million sequenced T cells were regarded as lower bounds and as underestimates. There was a strong correlation between observed TCR beta diversity and the percentage of naive T cells measured by flow cytometry. The CMV infection status of donors was not known, potentially confounding age-related changes in expanded clonotypes. Observed TCR beta diversity per million T cells fell roughly linearly with age, and a significant reduction was already apparent by age approximately 41.

Points on this clonotype: What antigen it recognizes has not been identified. Base qualities are not recorded, but no much larger clone differs from it by a single base.

The CDR3 spans 18 residues, from the cysteine through the phenylalanine. Just CDR3 DNA is preserved here, 54 bases in frame from base 1. Trimming takes 1 base from V and 5 bases from J, and the germline ends sit 21 bases apart. Based on the germline V gene, the CDR1 and CDR2 sequences are MGHRA and YSYEKL. Receptor amplification or capture employed 5' RACE. These reads were obtained on an Illumina HiSeq 2500. A second PCR of 7 to 11 cycles was run with a J-beta primer mix and a sample-barcoded 5' primer. A template-switch 5' adaptor carrying 12 random nucleotides introduced a unique molecular identifier onto each TCR beta cDNA molecule. Each sample yielded at least 3 million CDR3-containing paired-end reads. First-strand cDNA was synthesized from all RNA with the Mint cDNA synthesis kit, primed by a TRBC-specific oligonucleotide. Following uracil-DNA glycosylase treatment, all cDNA underwent a first 18-cycle PCR with the universal primers M1SS and BC2_uni_R. The authors' analysis ran thus. Normalization of each sample was performed by random selection of 1 million high-quality reads, each carrying a distinct molecular identifier. Reads sharing molecular identifiers were discarded rather than binned into consensus sequences. MiTCR, with a Q25 quality threshold and the strictest error-elimination algorithm, was used for CDR3 identification, clonotype clustering and error correction. A nonparametric unseen species model using Euler transformation provided a lower-bound estimate of total TCR beta diversity. Using fastp at Q25 and MiXCR, TCRdb reprocessed the public reads and kept productive beta chains. Records with the same CDR3 protein are collapsed into one entry carrying the most frequent genes and DNA. TCRdb's processing, not the authors' own work, is the source of the V and J calls. The sample table shows 1,300,000 or so distinct CDR3 sequences, and approximately 59% are seen once. Together, the top ten hold 5.5% to 8% of the sample.

Systemically healthy Caucasian individuals from Russia, approximately 39 in total and aged roughly 6 to 95 years, were included as donors. About 9.6 milliliters of peripheral blood were collected from each donor into EDTA-treated Vacutainer tubes. PBMCs were isolated by Ficoll-Paque density-gradient centrifugation, with at least 6 million obtained per sample. Trizol reagent was used to extract total RNA from PBMCs, with at least 5 micrograms per sample. Naive CD45RAhigh/CD27high T cell percentages were measured by flow cytometry on a PBMC aliquot from every donor. The sequenced material came from blood. The chain joins TRBV4-1 to TRBJ1-5; the D gene lacks a confident call. The sequence came from a man between 18 and 35 years old in good health. The DNA sequence reads TGCGCCAGCAGCCAAGTATTAGGGATGGGCAGCAACTATCAGCCCCAGCATTTT. Translation gives CASSQVLGMGSNYQPQHF.